This T cell receptor beta chain derives from a study of blood T cell repertoires in COVID-19. CDR3 size: 15 residues. CDR1 and CDR2 (germline): LGHDT, YNNKEL (reference sequence). Between the trimmed V and J ends, which lost 4 bases and 3 bases, there was a span of 13 bases. Only in-frame clones appear in the TCRdb table, and some are missing; sequencing was by immunoSEQ multiplex PCR. The repertoire includes roughly 260,000 clones, 80% to 90% of them detected once, and 1.5% to 2% sits in the top ten. Enrolled through a virtual design, the participants were between roughly 18 and 95 years of age and came from fewer than 30 US areas. Recovered Cohort 3 donors showed two negative PCRs, clearance, or symptom resolution.

This clonotype originated in a woman aged 50 to 65 who had recovered from COVID-19. V gene TRBV3-1 (or the pseudogene TRBV3-2) combines with J gene TRBJ1-5, with D perhaps TRBD1 (5 bases). The material sequenced was PBMCs or T cells enriched from blood (not recorded which). CDR3 sequence: CASSRDRSHNQPQHF. DNA of the CDR3: TGTGCCAGCAGCCGCGACAGATCACACAATCAGCCCCAGCATTTT.